This T cell receptor (beta chain) was recorded in a study of tumor-infiltrating lymphocytes in primary liver carcinoma. Germline V gene sequence: CDR1 MGHRA, CDR2 YSYEKL. This CDR3 is 11 amino acids long. The V gene lost 9 bases and the J gene lost 8 bases, with 11 bases spanning the gap. Using a constant-region primer together with ProtoScript II reverse transcriptase, TCR beta cDNA was made from around 0.55 ug of total RNA. Libraries of TCR beta came from three nested multiplex PCR rounds with slightly modified ARM-PCR. The first two PCR rounds used TRBV1-TRBV30 primers with a Cbeta primer, 9 to 11 cycles each. TCRdb re-analysed the multiplex PCR reads in MiXCR, keeping a single row per CDR3 protein. Altogether 60,000 or so distinct CDR3 sequences are present, around 64% being singletons, with the ten largest covering around 60%. Taking about 18-32 mg of unsorted bulk tissue, the authors co-extracted RNA and DNA. Every tumor sample held more than 80% viable tumor cells.

The receptor was derived from a man aged 40-49 years with primary liver carcinoma and hepatitis B virus infection. The genes are TRBV4-1 and TRBJ1-3; no reliable D call. Sequencing used liver tumor tissue from sampling region 2. Subset in this sample: tumor region T2, inferior pole. CDR3 region: CARNQSDTIYF. CDR3 nucleotides: TGCGCCAGAAACCAATCGGACACCATATATTTT.